Sequencing of this T cell receptor (beta chain) was carried out in a study of T cell changes during pregnancy in multiple sclerosis. Trimming took off 1 base at V and 4 bases at J, with 7 bases between the two ends. The CDR3 loop spans 13 amino acids. Germline-derived CDR1 and CDR2 are LGHNA and YSLEER. The assay was immunoSEQ multiplex PCR, and TCRdb's table has in-frame clones only and misses some. There are about 68,000 clones in the sample; approximately 90% occur only once, and 1.5% lies in the top ten. The V and J genes are TRBV4-3 and TRBJ2-5; D is possibly TRBD2 (5 bases). This material consisted of peripheral blood, taken in the third trimester of pregnancy. This TCR derives from a female donor with multiple sclerosis, enrolled in a pregnancy study. The CDR3 is CASSQGEGETQYF. CDR3 nucleotides: TGCGCCAGCAGCCAAGGAGAGGGAGAGACCCAGTACTTC.